This is a list of T cell receptor beta chains from one sample in a study of blood T cell repertoires in COVID-19. Profiling relied on immunoSEQ multiplex PCR, and the TCRdb table lists in-frame clones only, not all of them. Among 120,000 to 150,000 clones listed, roughly 88% were seen once. Sequences were obtained from peripheral blood. These receptors were obtained from a woman in her sixties or seventies with acute or convalescent COVID-19. The CDR3 runs from the conserved cysteine through the conserved F or W. A D gene is named only where the DNA matches it firmly. Clone size is stated in some rows and not others, as once, few, many or a class when expanded.

TRBJ2-1 - TRBV6-2/TRBV6-3 TRBD1 TGTGCCAGCAGCCGGACAGGGCGACAGTTCTTC CASSRTGRQFF
TRBJ2-5 - TRBV5-1 TRBD2 TGCGCCAGCAGCTTGGCCTCGAGCGGGGCTGAGACCCAGTACTTC CASSLASSGAETQYF
TRBJ2-1 - TRBV3-1/TRBV3-2 TRBD2 TGTGCCAGCAGCCAGACCGGGACTAGGAGGCCCAATGAGCAGTTCTTC CASSQTGTRRPNEQFF
TRBJ1-1 few TRBV28 - TGTGCCAGCAGCCCAATCTGGGCGCCGGGAGACACTGAAGCTTTCTTT CASSPIWAPGDTEAFF
TRBJ2-3 - TRBV5-1 - TGCGCCAGCAGCTTGGAGGGGACAGATACGCAGTATTTT CASSLEGTDTQYF
TRBJ1-1 - TRBV28 - TGTGCCAGCAGCCCAGGCGGGGGCACTGAAGCTTTCTTT CASSPGGGTEAFF
TRBJ2-7 - TRBV4-1 TRBD1 TGCGCCAGCAGCCAATTCCGCCCGGGACAGGGGTCCTACGAGCAGTACTTC CASSQFRPGQGSYEQYF
TRBJ1-6 - TRBV4-3 - TGCGCCAGCAGTTTGGGGGCAAGCTCCTATAATTCACCCCTCCACTTT CASSLGASSYNSPLHF
TRBJ1-2 - TRBV28 TRBD1 TGTGCCAGCAGTTTAGGGGACAGAGAATATGGCTACACCTTC CASSLGDREYGYTF
TRBJ2-7 - TRBV7-7 TRBD1 TGTGCTAGCAGCTGGGGACAGGGGCCCTACGAGCAGTACTTC CASSWGQGPYEQYF
TRBJ1-1 - TRBV7-9 - TGTGCCAGCAGCTTAGACAATCTCATGAACACTGAAGCTTTCTTT CASSLDNLMNTEAFF
TRBJ2-5 - TRBV2 TRBD2 TGTGCCAGCGGGGGTCAGGGAGGGCGACAAGAGACCCAGTACTTC CASGGQGGRQETQYF
TRBJ1-1 - TRBV2 - TGTGCCAGCTTCGTGTGGAGGAACACTGAAGCTTTCTTT CASFVWRNTEAFF
TRBJ2-7 - TRBV19 - TGTGCCAGTAAAATCACAGGGACCGCCTACGAGCAGTACTTC CASKITGTAYEQYF
TRBJ1-1 - TRBV18 - TGTGCCAGCTCACCACCCACAGGGAACACTGAAGCTTTCTTT CASSPPTGNTEAFF
TRBJ1-2 - TRBV11-2 - TGTGCCACCCAAAGGGCGTTCAGGGGATCTAACTATGGCTACACCTTC CATQRAFRGSNYGYTF
TRBJ2-2 - TRBV6-5 - TGTGCCAGCAGTTACTCAGGGGATAACACCGGGGAGCTGTTTTTT CASSYSGDNTGELFF
TRBJ1-1 - TRBV19 - TGTGCCAGTAGTATAGGTCCGGGTGCGACTGAAGCTTTCTTT CASSIGPGATEAFF
TRBJ2-5 - TRBV5-1 - TGCGCCAGCAGCTTGGAGTCTACCTTCCAAGAGACCCAGTACTTC CASSLESTFQETQYF
TRBJ1-3 - TRBV5-1 TRBD1 TGCGCCAGCAGCCAGGGACAGCGGAGCTCTGGAAACACCATATATTTT CASSQGQRSSGNTIYF
TRBJ1-6 few TRBV7-8 - TGTGCCAGCAGCCGAAGGGTTATCTCGGGACTGCCTAATTCACCCCTCCACTTT CASSRRVISGLPNSPLHF
TRBJ1-2 few TRBV19 TRBD1 TGTGCCAGTAGTCCACCCGGGGGACAGAGGTATGGCTACACCTTC CASSPPGGQRYGYTF
TRBJ1-4 - TRBV24-1 - TGTGCCACCAGTGATTCCCGGACAGACCGCACTAATGAAAAACTGTTTTTT CATSDSRTDRTNEKLFF
TRBJ2-5 - TRBV15 - TGTGCCACCAGCAGAGAGACTAGGTCCCGAGAGACCCAGTACTTC CATSRETRSRETQYF
TRBJ1-2 - TRBV27 - TGTGCCAGCAGTCCACGGACAGACTATGGCTACACCTTC CASSPRTDYGYTF
TRBJ2-1 few TRBV5-1 TRBD1 TGCGCCAGCAAGAGGTTACAGGGGGCCAATGAGCAGTTCTTC CASKRLQGANEQFF
TRBJ2-5 - TRBV20-1 TRBD1 TGCAGTGCTAGTTCGCACAGGGGGCTAGAGACCCAGTACTTC CSASSHRGLETQYF
TRBJ1-2 - TRBV6-1 TRBD1 TGTGCCAGCAGTGAAGGGTGGAGGGCAGGGGGCACCTTC CASSEGWRAGGTF
TRBJ1-2 - TRBV19 - TGTGCCAGTACTACAGGGATCGCCTATGGCTACACCTTC CASTTGIAYGYTF
TRBJ2-2 few TRBV28 TRBD2 TGTGCCAGCAGCCCAGGACTAGCGGGGGGGCTGGGGAACACCGGGGAGCTGTTTTTT CASSPGLAGGLGNTGELFF
TRBJ1-2 - TRBV9 - TGTGCCAGCAGCGTAGAAGGAGGGTATGGCTACACCTTC CASSVEGGYGYTF
TRBJ1-2 - TRBV6-6 - TGTGCCAGCAGCGGGGCGACAGGTGGTACCTATGGCTACACCTTC CASSGATGGTYGYTF
TRBJ1-1 - TRBV6-7 - TGTGCCAGCAGTTACCCGGCGGCCTCGGGCACTGAAGCTTTCTTT CASSYPAASGTEAFF
TRBJ2-1 - TRBV7-9 TRBD2 TGTGCCAGCAGCTTTTTAGTGTACAGCGGGGTTGAGCAGTTCTTC CASSFLVYSGVEQFF
TRBJ2-1 - TRBV7-8 - TGTGCCAGCAGCTCGGGACTCTACAATGAGCAGTTCTTC CASSSGLYNEQFF
TRBJ1-1 - TRBV9 TRBD1 TGTGCCAGCAGCATATCAGGGGGCACTGAAGCTTTCTTT CASSISGGTEAFF
TRBJ1-2 once TRBV5-6 TRBD1 TGTGCCAGCAGGGCAAGGACAGGGGTTTTCGGCTACACCTTC CASRARTGVFGYTF
TRBJ1-2 - TRBV6-6 - TGTGCCAGCCAGGGCCAGACCTATGGCTACACCTTC CASQGQTYGYTF
TRBJ1-5 - TRBV18 TRBD1 TGTGCCAGCTCACCAGACAGGGGGAATCAGCCCCAGCATTTT CASSPDRGNQPQHF
TRBJ1-3 - TRBV11-3 - TGTGCCAGCAGCCGAGACAGAAACACCATATATTTT CASSRDRNTIYF
TRBJ2-7 - TRBV6-5 TRBD1 TGTGCCAGCAGGCGGACAGGGGATACCTACGAGCAGTACTTC CASRRTGDTYEQYF
TRBJ1-1 once TRBV19 - TGTGCCAGTAGTATGGTCCGGGGACAATTGAACACTGAAGCTTTCTTT CASSMVRGQLNTEAFF
TRBJ2-7 - TRBV6-5 - TGTGCCAGCACGAAACCCGGTGCCTACGAGCAGTACTTC CASTKPGAYEQYF
TRBJ1-1 - TRBV5-1 TRBD1 TGCGCCAGCAGCACAGACAGGGCCGGGTCGGGCACTGAAGCTTTCTTT CASSTDRAGSGTEAFF
TRBJ2-5 - TRBV11-2 TRBD2 TGTGCCAGCAGCTCACTAGCGGGGGTGGCGACCCAGTACTTC CASSSLAGVATQYF
TRBJ2-2 - TRBV27 TRBD1 TGTGCCAGCAGCAACCAGGGGGCTCTCACCGGGGAGCTGTTTTTT CASSNQGALTGELFF
TRBJ1-2 - TRBV14 - TGTGCCAGCAGCCAAACAGTAAACTATGGCTACACCTTC CASSQTVNYGYTF
TRBJ1-2 - TRBV6-5 TRBD1 TGTGCCAGCAGTAAAAGGGACAGGGGAGGATATGGCTACACCTTC CASSKRDRGGYGYTF
TRBJ2-2 - TRBV4-3 TRBD2 TGCGCCAGCAGCTGGGTAGCGGGGGGAGGCACCGGGGAGCTGTTTTTT CASSWVAGGGTGELFF
TRBJ1-6 once TRBV6-5 - TGTGCCAGCGACGGGTTGAATAATTCACCCCTCCACTTT CASDGLNNSPLHF
TRBJ1-1 - TRBV11-3 - TGTGCCAGCAGCTCCTCCCCGACTCGTGGGGCTTTCTTT CASSSSPTRGAFF
TRBJ2-1 - TRBV9 - TGTGCCAGCAGCGTATTCGGGGGACTTTACAATGAGCAGTTCTTC CASSVFGGLYNEQFF
TRBJ1-2 - TRBV16 TRBD1 TGTGCCAGCAGCCAAAGGGACAGGGATAACTATGGCTACACCTTC CASSQRDRDNYGYTF
TRBJ2-1 - TRBV4-2 TRBD1 TGTGCCAGCAGCCAACCCGGGACAGAATACGATGAGCAGTTCTTC CASSQPGTEYDEQFF
TRBJ1-2 - TRBV5-8 TRBD1 TGTGCCAGCAGCTTGACAGGGGCGGTACTTCATGGCTACACCTTC CASSLTGAVLHGYTF
TRBJ2-3 - TRBV7-3 - TGTGCCAGCAGCCCAGGAGACAGCTACACAGATACGCAGTATTTT CASSPGDSYTDTQYF
TRBJ2-1 - TRBV11-2 - TGTGCCAGCAGCTCGGGCCTAGCACACAATGAGCAGTTCTTC CASSSGLAHNEQFF
TRBJ2-6 - TRBV6-1 TRBD1 TGTGCCAGCAGTGTGTCCAGGGGGATGTCTGGGGCCAACGTCCTGACTTTC CASSVSRGMSGANVLTF
TRBJ2-2 - TRBV29-1 TRBD2 TGCAGCGTCCTTGGGACTAGCGGGGGCCCTTTCCTTGCGAACACCGGGGAGCTGTTTTTT CSVLGTSGGPFLANTGELFF
TRBJ1-5 - TRBV3-1/TRBV3-2 TRBD1 TGTGCCAGCAGCCTATTTTGCCAAAAGTATGCGACAGGGCCCGTGATAGTCGGCAATCAGCCCCAGCATTTT CASSLFCQKYATGPVIVGNQPQHF